This TCR beta chain was recorded in a study of Graves' ophthalmopathy and Graves' hyperthyroidism. Using RNA transcripts, the TCR beta CDR3 regions were amplified. HTBI primers were employed in first-round RT-PCR, then a second-round multiplex PCR followed. In TCRdb, the multiplex PCR reads were re-called with MiXCR into one record per CDR3 protein. This sample has about 160,000 distinct CDR3 sequences, with 39% found just once. Germline values: CDR1 MNHNS, CDR2 SASEGT. There are 16 residues in the CDR3. With 3 bases clipped from V and 6 bases from J, the junction kept 13 bases outside the gene matches.

This sequence joins TRBV6-1 and TRBJ1-1; 7 positions agree with TRBD1. The receptor was isolated from a man aged 30 to 39 with Graves' ophthalmopathy. Sequenced: peripheral blood. For the CDR3, the DNA is TGTGCCAGCAGTGACCTTACGACAGGGCTAGGGCCTGAAGCTTTCTTT. It yields the protein CASSDLTTGLGPEAFF.